A single sample is the source of the 16 T cell receptor beta chains below, sequenced in a study of T-cell reconstitution after alpha-beta-depleted transplantation in children (dated by TCRdb to the mid-2010s). To prepare the library, PCR was applied. The sequencer was an Illumina HiSeq 2500. TCR libraries were prepared with molecular barcoding, using unique molecular identifiers to normalize TCRbeta repertoire quantification. TCRdb handled the public reads itself, with Q25 trimming in fastp and clone calling in MiXCR, and kept productive beta chains. Each CDR3 protein gets just one entry, which takes the most common genes and DNA from the rows behind it. The sample profile shows 200,000 to 300,000 distinct CDR3 sequences; about 12% of them were found once. Roughly 2.8% of the sample comes from the top ten. The sequencing used PBMCs from the stem cell graft donor, collected from the stem cell graft. The receptor set was obtained from a human donor who donated a stem cell graft to a child with acute lymphoblastic leukemia.

On this clonotype itself: A single base separates this from a much larger clone, so it may be a read error. This sequence joins TRBV3-1 and TRBJ1-1; D is uncertain. Germline values: CDR1 LGHDT, CDR2 YNNKEL (reference sequence). V dropped 1 base and J dropped 4 bases, with 13 bases sitting between them. The CDR3 loop spans 15 amino acids. The CDR3 loop is CASSQVGRPCTEAFF. Written as DNA, the CDR3 is TGTGCCAGCAGCCAAGTCGGGAGGCCCTGCACTGAAGCTTTCTTT.

This chain connects TRBV10-3 to TRBJ2-7, with D perhaps matching TRBD1 (6 bases). The CDR3 extends over 14 amino acids. Between the trimmed V and J ends, which lost 2 bases and 1 base, there was a span of 9 bases. Germline V gives CDR1 ENHRY, CDR2 SYGVKD. The DNA for the CDR3 is TGTGCCATCAGTGAGGGACAGACTTCCTACGAGCAGTACTTC. Protein sequence: CAISEGQTSYEQYF.

Many counts were recorded for this clonotype. The CDR3: CASSDPSGSYNEQFF. DNA for the CDR3: TGTGCCAGCAGTGATCCTAGCGGGTCCTACAATGAGCAGTTCTTC. J is TRBJ2-1 and V is TRBV25-1; TRBD2 matches 8 bases. The CDR3 runs 15 residues. CDR1 and CDR2 from the germline V gene are MGHDK and SYGVNS. Germline trimming cut 3 bases from V and 1 base from J; bases unmatched to any gene: 2.

Ten or more counts support this clonotype. This rearrangement joins TRBV7-9 to TRBJ1-1, with D possibly TRBD1 on 5 matching bases. The length of the CDR3 is 15 residues. Trimming cost V 8 bases and J 0 bases, with 16 bases left between them. The germline V gene has CDR1 SEHNR and CDR2 FQNEAQ (reference sequence). In nucleotides, the CDR3 is TGTGCCAGCGGGGGGAAGGGTGCTATGAACACTGAAGCTTTCTTT. This translates into CASGGKGAMNTEAFF.

The chain employs TRBV19 and TRBJ1-5; no clear D. CDR1 is LNHDA and CDR2 is SQIVND in the germline V gene (reference sequence). Trimming shortened V by 3 bases and J by 3 bases, and 6 bases separated the two germline ends. This CDR3 is 13 amino acids long. This CDR3 is CASSIKVNQPQHF. The DNA of the CDR3 is TGTGCCAGTAGTATCAAGGTCAATCAGCCCCAGCATTTT.

This clonotype has a count of ten or more. V gene TRBV9 combines with J gene TRBJ2-7; no definite D call. This CDR3 has 13 residues. The V and J ends lost 0 bases and 6 bases respectively, with 10 bases between them. In germline, CDR1 is SGDLS, CDR2 YYNGEE. In DNA, the CDR3 is TGTGCCAGCAGCGTAGGCCCCGGGTTCGAGCAGTACTTC. This gives the protein CASSVGPGFEQYF. The whole variable domain, remainder taken from reference TRBV9 and TRBJ2-7, is DSGVTQTPKHLITATGQRVTLRCSPRSGDLSVYWYQQSLDQGLQFLIQYYNGEERAKGNILERFSAQQFPDLHSELNLSSLELGDSALYFCASSVGPGFEQYFGPGTRLTVT.

This clonotype was picked up many times. The V call is TRBV6-2 or TRBV6-3, the J call TRBJ1-2; possible D gene TRBD1, 6 bases. This CDR3 spans 15 amino acids. The germline gives CDR1 MNHEY, CDR2 SVGEGT. V was clipped by 5 bases and J by 3 bases, with 16 bases between them. The CDR3: CASSLRDNHYYGYTF. The CDR3 coding sequence is TGTGCCAGCAGTCTCCGGGACAACCACTACTATGGCTACACCTTC.

This clonotype showed up many times. The rearrangement uses TRBV4-3 and TRBJ1-3; D may be TRBD1 (6 bases). Germline V gene sequence: CDR1 LGHNA, CDR2 YSLEER. The CDR3 is 15 amino acids. V shed 2 bases and J shed 0 bases, with 8 bases lying between them. The CDR3 DNA reads as TGCGCCAGCAGCCAACAGACAGGCTCTGGAAACACCATATATTTT. Amino acids: CASSQQTGSGNTIYF.

This clonotype appeared many times. V usage is TRBV5-6 and J usage is TRBJ1-6; D is undetermined. Germline assignment: CDR1 SGHDT and CDR2 YYEEEE. CDR3 length: 14 amino acids. V was clipped by 4 bases and J by 7 bases, with 12 bases between them. CDR3 DNA: TGTGCCAGCAGCGCACCTTTTACGAATTCACCCCTCCACTTT. Protein: CASSAPFTNSPLHF. Filled out from reference TRBV5-6 and TRBJ1-6, the complete variable domain reads DAGVTQSPTHLIKTRGQQVTLRCSPKSGHDTVSWYQQALGQGPQFIFQYYEEEERQRGNFPDRFSGHQFPNYSSELNVNALLLGDSALYLCASSAPFTNSPLHFGNGTRLTVT.

A word on this clonotype: A much larger clone is a single base away; this may be a read error. The V and J genes are TRBV6-5 and TRBJ2-7; D not certain. Per germline, CDR1 MNHEY and CDR2 SVGAGI. This CDR3 region has 15 residues. This CDR3 is CASSYSAILSHEQYF. CDR3 nucleotides: TGTGCCAGCAGTTACTCGGCTATTCTCTCCCACGAGCAGTACTTC.

This clonotype was counted at least ten times. The CDR3 sequence: CASSPPTIDEQYF. In DNA, the CDR3 is TGTGCCAGCAGTCCTCCCACCATCGACGAGCAGTACTTC. The chain carries TRBV12-3 or TRBV12-4 and TRBJ2-7; no reliable D call. The CDR3 has 13 amino acids. Trimming took 5 bases from V and 5 from J, leaving 13 bases between them.

As to this clonotype: A much larger clone lies one base from this, so it may be a read error. The chain couples TRBV20-1 to TRBJ2-5; possibly TRBD1 for D (6 bases). CDR1 and CDR2 from the germline V gene are DFQATT and SNEGSKA (reference sequence). The CDR3 spans 11 residues. The CDR3 DNA reads as TGCAGTGCTGGGGGCGTGGAGACCCGGTACTTC. This encodes CSAGGVETRYF.

There are many counts of this clonotype. V gene TRBV12-3 or TRBV12-4 combines with J gene TRBJ1-2; 7 nucleotides align to TRBD1. The ends lost 6 bases at V and 6 bases at J; junction bases unmatched: 10. The CDR3 is 14 residues long. This CDR3 is CASRSDRERDGYTF. The DNA of the CDR3 is TGTGCCAGCAGGTCCGACAGGGAGCGGGATGGCTACACCTTC.

This clonotype was found many times. The rearrangement links TRBV20-1 to TRBJ1-5; a weak D match, TRBD1 (6 bases). Trimming removed 0 bases at V and 3 bases at J, with 15 bases between. This CDR3 is 16 amino acids long. Per the germline V gene, CDR1 is DFQATT and CDR2 is SNEGSKA (reference sequence). CDR3 sequence reads: CSAREAHREYNQPQHF. CDR3 DNA sequence: TGCAGTGCTAGAGAGGCCCACAGGGAGTACAATCAGCCCCAGCATTTT.

This chain uses TRBV13 with TRBJ2-1; TRBD1 aligns across 10 bases. The CDR3 is made up of 14 amino acids. V shed 7 bases and J 7 bases; nucleotides not matched to a gene: 7. CDR1 is PRHDT, CDR2 FYEKMQ, per germline (reference sequence). Here the CDR3 DNA reads TGTGCCAGCACTTGGGGGACAGGGGAGAATGAGCAGTTCTTC. It codes for CASTWGTGENEQFF. Full variable domain (missing parts from reference TRBV13 and TRBJ2-1): AAGVIQSPRHLIKEKRETATLKCYPIPRHDTVYWYQQGPGQDPQFLISFYEKMQSDKGSIPDRFSAQQFSDYHSELNMSSLELGDSALYFCASTWGTGENEQFFGPGTRLTVL.

Many counts were recorded for this clonotype. V is TRBV6-2 or TRBV6-3 and J is TRBJ1-2; no clear D. The germline V gene encodes CDR1 MNHEY and CDR2 SVGEGT. The CDR3 runs 14 residues. Trimming took off 6 bases at V and 2 bases at J, with 13 bases between the two ends. In DNA, the CDR3 is TGTGCCAGCAGACCGTCGGGGTGGAACTATGGCTACACCTTC. Translated, it gives CASRPSGWNYGYTF.